The T cell receptor (beta chain) described here comes from a study of tumor-infiltrating lymphocytes in primary liver carcinoma. Study information: The patient group consisted of men and women aged 30 to 69 years. The neoplasms were of stage T1-T3 N0M0, with dimensions of about 4.2 to 10 cm across.

As regards this clonotype: With a much larger clone just one base away, this may be a read error.

The CDR3 covers 16 residues. Researchers generated TCR beta cDNA from roughly 520 ng of total RNA, relying on a constant-region primer. Construction of TCR beta libraries relied on three successive nested multiplex PCR rounds employing slightly modified ARM-PCR. Investigators reported that the first two PCR rounds, at 10 cycles each, used TRBV1-TRBV30 forward primers with a C-beta reverse primer. TCRdb re-called the multiplex PCR reads through MiXCR, storing one row per CDR3 protein. The sample lists 310,000 or so distinct CDR3 sequences; around three fifths were seen once. RNA isolated from unsorted whole blood supplied the blood RNA, with germline DNA also extracted.

Sequencing was performed on peripheral blood. The chain links TRBV12-3 or TRBV12-4 to TRBJ1-2, with 7 nucleotides matching TRBD1. This receptor was taken from a woman in her thirties with primary liver carcinoma and hepatitis B virus infection. CDR3 amino acids: CANSLPPGTANYGYTF. In DNA form, the CDR3 reads TGTGCCAACAGTTTACCTCCGGGGACAGCCAACTATGGCTACACCTTC.